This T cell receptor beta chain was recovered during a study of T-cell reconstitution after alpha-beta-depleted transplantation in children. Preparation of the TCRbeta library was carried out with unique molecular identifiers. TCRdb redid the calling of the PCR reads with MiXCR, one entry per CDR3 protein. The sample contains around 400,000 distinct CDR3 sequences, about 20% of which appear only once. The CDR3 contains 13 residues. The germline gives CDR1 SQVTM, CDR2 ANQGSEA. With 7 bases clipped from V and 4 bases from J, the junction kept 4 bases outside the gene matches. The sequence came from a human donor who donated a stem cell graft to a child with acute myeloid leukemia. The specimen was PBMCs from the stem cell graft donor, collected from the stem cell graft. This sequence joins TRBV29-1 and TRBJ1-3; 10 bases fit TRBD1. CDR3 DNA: TGCAGCGAGGACAGGGGGTTCGGAAACACCATATATTTT. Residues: CSEDRGFGNTIYF.